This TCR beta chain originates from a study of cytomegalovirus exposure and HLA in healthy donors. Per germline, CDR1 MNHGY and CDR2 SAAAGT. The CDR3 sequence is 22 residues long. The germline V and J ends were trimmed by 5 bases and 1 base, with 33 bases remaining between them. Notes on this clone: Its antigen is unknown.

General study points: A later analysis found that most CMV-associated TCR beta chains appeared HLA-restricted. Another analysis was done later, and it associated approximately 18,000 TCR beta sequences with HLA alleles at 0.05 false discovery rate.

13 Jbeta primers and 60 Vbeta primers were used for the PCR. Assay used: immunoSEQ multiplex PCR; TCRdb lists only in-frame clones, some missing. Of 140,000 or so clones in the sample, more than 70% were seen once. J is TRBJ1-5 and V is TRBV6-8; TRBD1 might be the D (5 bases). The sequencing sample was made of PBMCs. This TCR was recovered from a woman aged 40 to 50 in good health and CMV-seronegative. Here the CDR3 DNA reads TGTGCCAGCAGTCCACCCACCGCCGACAGTTGCTCCTTAGAATACAGCAATCAGCCCCAGCATTTT. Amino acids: CASSPPTADSCSLEYSNQPQHF.